The T cell receptor (beta chain) under discussion was sequenced for a study of T cells in Graves' hyperthyroidism and ophthalmopathy. The CDR3 runs 15 residues. V was clipped by 7 bases and J by 0 bases, with 16 bases between them. CDR1 is SGHVS and CDR2 is FNYEAQ in the germline V gene. TCR beta CDR3 region amplification was performed from RNA transcripts. The study used the HTBI primer set for a first-round RT-PCR of the TCR CDR3. TCRdb processed the multiplex PCR reads anew with MiXCR; each CDR3 protein has one entry. The sample holds about 300,000 distinct CDR3 sequences, about 19% seen once. The study included ophthalmopathy patients with Clinical Activity Score at least 3, NOSPECS grade at least 4 and duration under 3 months. Patients showing uncontrolled infection, other autoimmune disease, pregnancy or lactation were ineligible. Using more than 7.5 ml of fresh peripheral blood, PBMCs were prepared.

The sample holds many counts of this clonotype. The chain uses TRBV7-6 and TRBJ2-7; weak D call: TRBD2 (5 bases). Sample: blood. The sequence derives from a man aged 50 or older with Graves' ophthalmopathy. The CDR3 DNA sequence: TGTGCCAGCACCGCTGGCAGCGGACCCTCCTACGAGCAGTACTTC. Translation: CASTAGSGPSYEQYF.